A single sample gave rise to the 10 T cell receptor beta chains below, sequenced in a study of blood T cell repertoires in COVID-19. The repertoire was sequenced with immunoSEQ multiplex PCR; TCRdb's copy has only in-frame clones and lacks some. Of approximately 200,000 clones in the sample, about 87% were seen once. Sequencing was carried out using peripheral blood. The receptor set was obtained from a man aged 70 or older with acute or convalescent COVID-19.

The CDR3 sequence is CAGRPTGQGYGYTF. The CDR3 DNA reads TGTGCCGGGAGACCAACGGGACAGGGTTATGGCTACACCTTC. V and J are TRBV19 and TRBJ1-2, with 9 nucleotides matching TRBD1. The CDR3 length is 14 residues. Germline V gene sequence: CDR1 LNHDA, CDR2 SQIVND (reference sequence). The V segment lost 11 bases and the J segment 5 bases; nucleotides outside the gene matches: 12.

The chain links TRBV28 to TRBJ2-3; D ambiguous. The CDR3 consists of 14 residues. Germline values: CDR1 MDHEN, CDR2 SYDVKM. Trimming cost V 2 bases and J 1 base, with 7 bases left between them. DNA of the CDR3: TGTGCCAGCAGTTTAGATGGAGGCACAGATACGCAGTATTTT. It encodes CASSLDGGTDTQYF.

Concerning this clone: Germline is not matched at one junction end, which may reflect a read error. The chain carries TRBV6-5 and TRBJ1-4; D remains ambiguous. This CDR3 comprises 15 residues. Germline CDR1 MNHEY, CDR2 SVGAGI. The CDR3 loop reads CASTPRSSSNEKLFF. CDR3 coding DNA: TGTGCCAGCACCCCCCGATCATCGTCTAATGAAAAGCTGTTTTTT.

The chain recombines TRBV6-4 with TRBJ2-3; 7 nucleotides agree with TRBD2. Germline V gene data show CDR1 as MRHNA and CDR2 as SNTAGT. V lost 7 bases, J lost 3 bases, and 7 bases stayed unmatched. This CDR3 contains 14 residues. CDR3 nucleotides: TGTGCCAGCATAACAGCGGGGATAACAGATACGCAGTATTTT. It encodes CASITAGITDTQYF.

J is TRBJ2-3 and V is TRBV29-1; TRBD2 aligns across 7 bases. Trimming took 7 bases from V and 9 from J; bases not matched to a gene: 4. The CDR3 covers 10 residues. CDR1 is SQVTM and CDR2 is ANQGSEA in the germline V gene. The CDR3 protein is CSAGGGTQYF. CDR3 coding DNA: TGCAGCGCCGGGGGAGGGACGCAGTATTTT.

The genes are TRBV27 and TRBJ2-2; the D gene is possibly TRBD1 (6 bases). The CDR3 covers 15 residues. From germline, CDR1 is MNHEY and CDR2 SMNVEV (reference sequence). Trimming took off 4 bases at V and 1 base at J, with 10 bases between the two ends. The CDR3 here is CASSYARGNTGELFF. The DNA for the CDR3 is TGTGCCAGCAGTTATGCCAGGGGGAACACCGGGGAGCTGTTTTTT.

The chain is built from TRBV7-2 and TRBJ2-7; D is unclear. Germline V gives CDR1 SGHTA, CDR2 FQGNSA. The CDR3 has 16 amino acids. V lost 5 bases and J lost 6, with 23 bases in between. The CDR3 here is CASSPPPSVITFEQYF. The CDR3 bases are TGTGCCAGCAGCCCCCCACCCTCGGTTATTACGTTCGAGCAGTACTTC.

The J gene is TRBJ2-4, the V gene TRBV10-2; D is uncertain. Germline V gene lookup returns CDR1 WSHSY and CDR2 SAAADI. This CDR3 comprises 15 residues. Trimming removed 6 bases from V and 0 bases from J, with 12 bases in between. The CDR3 spells CASSTLPLAKNIQYF. In DNA, the CDR3 is TGCGCCAGCAGCACTCTCCCACTAGCCAAAAACATTCAGTACTTC.

There are a few counts of this clone. This chain uses TRBV19 with TRBJ2-2, with TRBD2 matching over 10 bases. V shed 9 bases, J shed 4 bases, and the junction held 11 bases outside the gene matches. The CDR3 is 16 residues long. Germline values: CDR1 LNHDA, CDR2 SQIVND (reference sequence). The CDR3 loop reads CASSPTSGRVTGELFF. In DNA, the CDR3 is TGTGCCAGCTCACCGACGAGCGGGAGGGTCACCGGGGAGCTGTTTTTT.

A single count supports this clone. V and J are TRBV28 and TRBJ1-1; TRBD1 is a possible D gene (5 bases). The germline V gene encodes CDR1 MDHEN and CDR2 SYDVKM. The CDR3 covers 13 residues. V lost 8 bases and J lost 1, with 11 bases in between. The CDR3 bases are TGTGCCAGCTCTTGGGGGGGGAACACTGAAGCTTTCTTT. Translating it yields CASSWGGNTEAFF.